This passage covers 22 T cell receptor beta chains from one sample sequenced in a study of T cell responses to AZD1222 COVID-19 vaccine. Using immunoSEQ multiplex PCR, the repertoire was profiled, and TCRdb retains in-frame clones only, with some absent. This sample carries 110,000 or so clones, 88% of them seen once, and the ten largest clones take around 4%. Sequencing used peripheral blood, obtained 28 days after the second AZD1222 dose. These receptors were collected from an adult who received the AZD1222 COVID-19 vaccine.

V gene TRBV5-4 combines with J gene TRBJ1-3; D might be TRBD1 (6 bases). The CDR3 runs to 14 residues. Looked up from germline, CDR1 is SGHNT and CDR2 is YYREEE (reference sequence). V was shortened by 0 bases and J by 8 bases, with 12 bases between the two germline ends. CDR3 region: CASSLARGPDTIYF. The CDR3 DNA reads TGTGCCAGCAGCTTGGCCCGGGGGCCGGACACCATATATTTT. Complete variable domain (other parts from reference TRBV5-4 and TRBJ1-3): ETGVTQSPTHLIKTRGQQVTLRCSSQSGHNTVSWYQQALGQGPQFIFQYYREEENGRGNFPPRFSGLQFPNYSSELNVNALELDDSALYLCASSLARGPDTIYFGEGSWLTVV.

J is TRBJ2-7 and V is TRBV15; 13 bases fit TRBD2. With V trimmed by 0 bases and J by 6 bases, 2 bases remained unmatched. Germline CDR1 LNHNV, CDR2 YYDKDF (reference sequence). This CDR3 region has 15 residues. DNA for the CDR3: TGTGCCACCAGCAGAGAACTAGCGGGGGGGAGCGAGCAGTACTTC. Its protein is CATSRELAGGSEQYF.

The gene calls are TRBV7-6 and TRBJ2-3; D gene unclear. Germline CDR1 reads SGHVS; CDR2 reads FNYEAQ. V lost 5 bases and J lost 2, with 5 bases in between. This CDR3 contains 12 residues. The CDR3 nucleotides are TGTGCCAGCAGCCCCTACACAGATACGCAGTATTTT. It codes for CASSPYTDTQYF.

V usage is TRBV27 and J usage is TRBJ1-5, with 8 bases aligning to TRBD1. This CDR3 has 17 residues. V trimming: 6 bases; J trimming: 6 bases; junction bases outside the gene matches: 16. Germline loops: CDR1 MNHEY, CDR2 SMNVEV (reference sequence). DNA for the CDR3: TGTGCCAGCAGCCCGGACAGGGAGTACCTTAATTGTCAGCCCCAGCATTTT. Translation gives CASSPDREYLNCQPQHF.

This clone was observed a single time. The rearrangement links TRBV2 to TRBJ1-1; D call uncertain. Germline V gene data show CDR1 as SNHLY and CDR2 as FYNNEI. Trimming left V 9 bases short and J 1 base short, with 18 bases between. The CDR3 spans 15 residues. CDR3 in DNA: TGTGCCAGGTGGAAACGGCGGGCCTGGAACACTGAAGCTTTCTTT. Protein product: CARWKRRAWNTEAFF.

The J gene is TRBJ1-1, the V gene TRBV4-3, with 10 bases lining up with TRBD1. Germline CDR1 and CDR2: LGHNA and YSLEER. The CDR3 runs to 17 residues. The V segment lost 1 base and the J segment 2 bases; nucleotides outside the gene matches: 7. Written as DNA, the CDR3 is TGCGCCAGCAGCCAAGGCGGGACAGGGGCTGTAAACACTGAAGCTTTCTTT. It specifies CASSQGGTGAVNTEAFF.

DNA for the CDR3: TGTGCCAGTGAATGGGGACAGGGTAACACTGAAGCTTTCTTT. Translated, it gives CASEWGQGNTEAFF. The rearrangement links TRBV6-6 to TRBJ1-1; TRBD1 aligns across 9 bases. The junction had 7 bases not matched to a gene; V was cut back by 9 bases and J by 2 bases. The CDR3 spans 14 residues. Germline values: CDR1 MNHNY, CDR2 SVGAGI (reference sequence).

The chain employs TRBV27 and TRBJ1-5; 11 bases agree with TRBD1. Germline values: CDR1 MNHEY, CDR2 SMNVEV (reference sequence). The CDR3 has 19 residues. With 5 bases clipped from V and 1 base from J, the junction kept 13 bases outside the gene matches. The CDR3 bases are TGTGCCAGCAGTCCGTGGACAGGGGGCAGGGTGGAAAGCAATCAGCCCCAGCATTTT. This encodes CASSPWTGGRVESNQPQHF.

This clone was observed a single time. This chain links TRBV28 with TRBJ1-3; 8 bases align to TRBD1. This CDR3 contains 14 residues. Germline V lookup: CDR1 MDHEN, CDR2 SYDVKM. Trimming took 4 bases from V and 4 from J; bases not matched to a gene: 3. The CDR3 loop is CASSSGGLGNTIYF. The DNA for the CDR3 is TGTGCCAGCAGTTCAGGGGGCTTGGGAAACACCATATATTTT.

DNA for the CDR3: TGTGCCAGCAGCCGAGGAAGGGGCTACACCTTC. Amino acids: CASSRGRGYTF. The V gene is TRBV6-5, the J gene TRBJ1-2; D remains ambiguous. Trimming pared 6 bases from V and 8 bases from J, leaving 10 bases between. The CDR3 totals 11 residues. CDR1 MNHEY and CDR2 SVGAGI come from the germline V gene.

This clone appeared once. This CDR3 reads CASSLASGDYEQYF. The CDR3 DNA follows: TGTGCCAGCAGCTTAGCCTCCGGGGATTACGAGCAGTACTTC. The rearrangement uses TRBV7-6 and TRBJ2-7, with D maybe TRBD2 (5 bases). The CDR3 loop spans 14 amino acids. In germline, CDR1 is SGHVS, CDR2 FNYEAQ. V was cut by 0 bases and J by 4 bases, with 10 bases left in between.

The rearrangement links TRBV6-1 to TRBJ1-4; D not certain. Germline V lookup: CDR1 MNHNS, CDR2 SASEGT. This CDR3 spans 15 amino acids. V was shortened by 0 bases and J by 6 bases, with 11 bases between the two germline ends. CDR3 sequence: CASSEAVRNDEKLFF. DNA of the CDR3: TGTGCCAGCAGTGAAGCCGTTAGGAATGATGAAAAACTGTTTTTT.

This rearrangement joins TRBV5-5 to TRBJ1-6, with D unclear. CDR3 length: 15 amino acids. Deletions cut 0 bases from V and 7 bases from J, with 11 bases between. Germline V gene data show CDR1 as SGHKS and CDR2 as YYEKEE (reference sequence). The CDR3 DNA reads as TGTGCCAGCAGCTTGGTCTTGGCGGAAAATTCACCCCTCCACTTT. Its protein product is CASSLVLAENSPLHF.

This clone appeared a single time. V gene TRBV9 combines with J gene TRBJ2-7, with unresolved D. Trimming pared 0 bases from V and 7 bases from J, leaving 17 bases between. Germline V gene data show CDR1 as SGDLS and CDR2 as YYNGEE. This CDR3 region has 15 residues. The CDR3 nucleotides are TGTGCCAGCAGCGTAGTAGTAGGGCGCGAATGGGAGCAGTACTTC. Encoded protein: CASSVVVGREWEQYF.

The chain uses TRBV20-1 and TRBJ2-3; no reliable D call. Between the trimmed V and J ends, which lost 3 bases and 4 bases, there was a span of 11 bases. Germline V gene lookup returns CDR1 DFQATT and CDR2 SNEGSKA (reference sequence). The CDR3 contains 13 residues. In nucleotides, the CDR3 is TGCAGTGCTAGTTTACAGATAGCAGATACGCAGTATTTT. It encodes CSASLQIADTQYF.

This chain connects TRBV7-9 to TRBJ1-2; 9 bases match TRBD1. The J segment lost 8 bases and the V segment lost 0 bases, leaving 10 bases of the junction unmatched. The CDR3 spans 16 residues. Germline CDR1 reads SEHNR; CDR2 reads FQNEAQ (reference sequence). The CDR3 nucleotides read TGTGCCAGCAGCTTAGCGCAGGGGACAGGGCCTCGGGGCTACACCTTC. It is translated as CASSLAQGTGPRGYTF.

CDR3 DNA sequence: TGTGCCAGCAGCTTACAAAACACTGAAGCTTTCTTT. Translating it yields CASSLQNTEAFF. This chain links TRBV11-3 with TRBJ1-1; no clear D gene. Trimming took off 2 bases at V and 2 bases at J, with 3 bases between the two ends. CDR1 and CDR2 (germline): SGHNT, YENEEA. The CDR3 totals 12 residues.

This chain links TRBV11-2 with TRBJ1-1; maybe TRBD1 (5 bases). V lost 0 bases, J lost 11 bases, and 19 bases lay in between. Germline V CDR1 and CDR2: SGHAT, FQNNGV. The CDR3 extends over 15 amino acids. The CDR3 is CASSLEAGMRLRAFF. The CDR3 DNA reads as TGTGCCAGCAGCTTAGAGGCAGGGATGCGCCTGAGGGCTTTCTTT.

The chain has TRBV9 and TRBJ2-2; D gene unclear. The V end was cut by 1 base, the J end by 3 bases, with 4 bases between. Germline V CDR1 and CDR2: SGDLS, YYNGEE. The CDR3 is 13 residues long. The CDR3 protein is CASSVQYTGELFF. The CDR3 nucleotides read TGTGCCAGCAGCGTACAGTACACCGGGGAGCTGTTTTTT.

The genes are TRBV29-1 and TRBJ2-5; tentative D call: TRBD1 (6 bases). Germline V gene data show CDR1 as SQVTM and CDR2 as ANQGSEA. The V end was cut by 0 bases, the J end by 0 bases, with 11 bases between. The CDR3 sequence is 15 residues long. In DNA, the CDR3 is TGCAGCGTTGAAGAACAGGGAACGTACCAAGAGACCCAGTACTTC. Protein: CSVEEQGTYQETQYF.

The chain combines TRBV3-1 (or the pseudogene TRBV3-2) with TRBJ1-4; 8 bases are a match to TRBD1. Germline V gene data show CDR1 as LGHDT and CDR2 as YNNKEL (reference sequence). Trimming took 4 bases from V and 8 from J; bases not matched to a gene: 6. CDR3 size: 14 residues. This CDR3 reads CASSRTGRGEKLFF. CDR3 DNA sequence: TGTGCCAGCAGCCGGACAGGGAGGGGGGAAAAACTGTTTTTT.

The chain links TRBV10-3 to TRBJ1-1, with no clear D. In germline, CDR1 is ENHRY, CDR2 SYGVKD. Between the trimmed V and J ends, which lost 6 bases and 1 base, there was a span of 15 bases. The CDR3 is 15 amino acids. The CDR3 here is CAISPTEGRNTEAFF. As DNA, the CDR3 is TGTGCCATCAGCCCTACGGAGGGTAGGAACACTGAAGCTTTCTTT.